A single sample gave rise to the 7 T cell receptor beta chains below, sequenced in a study of blood T cell repertoires in COVID-19. Here immunoSEQ multiplex PCR was the method, and the copy in TCRdb shows in-frame clones only, minus some. The table lists over 95,000 clones, 85% to 90% of them singletons. Sequenced: peripheral blood. The source is a woman between 45 and 65 years old with acute or convalescent COVID-19.

The chain carries TRBV30 and TRBJ2-5, with D unresolved. The CDR3 runs 15 residues. Trimming removed 0 bases from V and 5 bases from J, with 16 bases in between. Germline V gene lookup returns CDR1 GTSNPN and CDR2 SVGIG (reference sequence). The CDR3 loop is CAWSVGLGIRETQYF. CDR3 DNA: TGTGCCTGGAGTGTAGGTCTAGGCATCCGGGAGACCCAGTACTTC.

This clone was recorded only once. J is TRBJ2-1 and V is TRBV7-8, with 15 positions matching TRBD2. CDR3 length: 18 residues. Germline V lookup: CDR1 SGHVS, CDR2 FQNEAQ. With 1 base clipped from V and 4 bases from J, the junction kept 5 bases outside the gene matches. As DNA, the CDR3 is TGTGCCAGCAGCTTAGAATTGGGACTAGCGGGGGGATACAATGAGCAGTTCTTC. Protein: CASSLELGLAGGYNEQFF.

The rearrangement joins TRBV19 to TRBJ1-3; no clear D gene. The CDR3 is 12 amino acids. The germline V gene has CDR1 LNHDA and CDR2 SQIVND (reference sequence). The CDR3: CTAASSGNTIYF. CDR3 nucleotide sequence: TGTACAGCAGCCAGCTCTGGAAACACCATATATTTT.

V gene TRBV19 combines with J gene TRBJ2-7; 11 nucleotides align to TRBD2. Germline trimming cut 5 bases from V and 7 bases from J; bases unmatched to any gene: 13. Germline V gives CDR1 LNHDA, CDR2 SQIVND (reference sequence). The CDR3 sequence is 16 residues long. This chain's CDR3 is CASSPRLAGSPGEQYF. The CDR3 bases are TGTGCCAGTAGTCCACGACTAGCGGGGTCGCCGGGAGAGCAGTACTTC. The full variable domain, its missing parts supplied by reference TRBV19 and TRBJ2-7, is DGGITQSPKYLFRKEGQNVTLSCEQNLNHDAMYWYRQDPGQGLRLIYYSQIVNDFQKGDIAEGYSVSREKKESFPLTVTSAQKNPTAFYLCASSPRLAGSPGEQYFGPGTRLTVT.

This rearrangement joins TRBV27 to TRBJ2-7, with D possibly matching TRBD2 (5 bases). CDR1 is MNHEY, CDR2 SMNVEV, per germline (reference sequence). The CDR3 totals 14 residues. V lost 8 bases, J lost 9 bases, and 23 bases lay in between. The DNA of the CDR3 is TGTGCCAGCGCGACCCGGGAAGGCTCGAACGGGCAGTACTTC. This encodes CASATREGSNGQYF.

The chain recombines TRBV4-2 with TRBJ1-4; 10 bases align to TRBD1. The CDR3 contains 13 residues. CDR1 and CDR2 from the germline V gene are LGHNA and YNFKEQ. J was trimmed by 7 bases and V by 6 bases; bases with no gene match: 2. The CDR3 DNA reads TGTGCCAGCAGACGACAGGGGGCTGAAAAACTGTTTTTT. Translation: CASRRQGAEKLFF.

The sample holds one count of this clone. The J gene is TRBJ2-2, the V gene TRBV19, with D hard to call. The V gene's germline CDR1 is LNHDA and CDR2 SQIVND (reference sequence). Trimming removed 7 bases at V and 6 bases at J, with 12 bases between. The CDR3 length is 13 residues. The DNA for the CDR3 is TGTGCCAGTACCTCCTTCGAGGCCGGGGAGCTGTTTTTT. Translating it yields CASTSFEAGELFF. Complete variable domain (other parts from reference TRBV19 and TRBJ2-2): DGGITQSPKYLFRKEGQNVTLSCEQNLNHDAMYWYRQDPGQGLRLIYYSQIVNDFQKGDIAEGYSVSREKKESFPLTVTSAQKNPTAFYLCASTSFEAGELFFGEGSRLTVL.